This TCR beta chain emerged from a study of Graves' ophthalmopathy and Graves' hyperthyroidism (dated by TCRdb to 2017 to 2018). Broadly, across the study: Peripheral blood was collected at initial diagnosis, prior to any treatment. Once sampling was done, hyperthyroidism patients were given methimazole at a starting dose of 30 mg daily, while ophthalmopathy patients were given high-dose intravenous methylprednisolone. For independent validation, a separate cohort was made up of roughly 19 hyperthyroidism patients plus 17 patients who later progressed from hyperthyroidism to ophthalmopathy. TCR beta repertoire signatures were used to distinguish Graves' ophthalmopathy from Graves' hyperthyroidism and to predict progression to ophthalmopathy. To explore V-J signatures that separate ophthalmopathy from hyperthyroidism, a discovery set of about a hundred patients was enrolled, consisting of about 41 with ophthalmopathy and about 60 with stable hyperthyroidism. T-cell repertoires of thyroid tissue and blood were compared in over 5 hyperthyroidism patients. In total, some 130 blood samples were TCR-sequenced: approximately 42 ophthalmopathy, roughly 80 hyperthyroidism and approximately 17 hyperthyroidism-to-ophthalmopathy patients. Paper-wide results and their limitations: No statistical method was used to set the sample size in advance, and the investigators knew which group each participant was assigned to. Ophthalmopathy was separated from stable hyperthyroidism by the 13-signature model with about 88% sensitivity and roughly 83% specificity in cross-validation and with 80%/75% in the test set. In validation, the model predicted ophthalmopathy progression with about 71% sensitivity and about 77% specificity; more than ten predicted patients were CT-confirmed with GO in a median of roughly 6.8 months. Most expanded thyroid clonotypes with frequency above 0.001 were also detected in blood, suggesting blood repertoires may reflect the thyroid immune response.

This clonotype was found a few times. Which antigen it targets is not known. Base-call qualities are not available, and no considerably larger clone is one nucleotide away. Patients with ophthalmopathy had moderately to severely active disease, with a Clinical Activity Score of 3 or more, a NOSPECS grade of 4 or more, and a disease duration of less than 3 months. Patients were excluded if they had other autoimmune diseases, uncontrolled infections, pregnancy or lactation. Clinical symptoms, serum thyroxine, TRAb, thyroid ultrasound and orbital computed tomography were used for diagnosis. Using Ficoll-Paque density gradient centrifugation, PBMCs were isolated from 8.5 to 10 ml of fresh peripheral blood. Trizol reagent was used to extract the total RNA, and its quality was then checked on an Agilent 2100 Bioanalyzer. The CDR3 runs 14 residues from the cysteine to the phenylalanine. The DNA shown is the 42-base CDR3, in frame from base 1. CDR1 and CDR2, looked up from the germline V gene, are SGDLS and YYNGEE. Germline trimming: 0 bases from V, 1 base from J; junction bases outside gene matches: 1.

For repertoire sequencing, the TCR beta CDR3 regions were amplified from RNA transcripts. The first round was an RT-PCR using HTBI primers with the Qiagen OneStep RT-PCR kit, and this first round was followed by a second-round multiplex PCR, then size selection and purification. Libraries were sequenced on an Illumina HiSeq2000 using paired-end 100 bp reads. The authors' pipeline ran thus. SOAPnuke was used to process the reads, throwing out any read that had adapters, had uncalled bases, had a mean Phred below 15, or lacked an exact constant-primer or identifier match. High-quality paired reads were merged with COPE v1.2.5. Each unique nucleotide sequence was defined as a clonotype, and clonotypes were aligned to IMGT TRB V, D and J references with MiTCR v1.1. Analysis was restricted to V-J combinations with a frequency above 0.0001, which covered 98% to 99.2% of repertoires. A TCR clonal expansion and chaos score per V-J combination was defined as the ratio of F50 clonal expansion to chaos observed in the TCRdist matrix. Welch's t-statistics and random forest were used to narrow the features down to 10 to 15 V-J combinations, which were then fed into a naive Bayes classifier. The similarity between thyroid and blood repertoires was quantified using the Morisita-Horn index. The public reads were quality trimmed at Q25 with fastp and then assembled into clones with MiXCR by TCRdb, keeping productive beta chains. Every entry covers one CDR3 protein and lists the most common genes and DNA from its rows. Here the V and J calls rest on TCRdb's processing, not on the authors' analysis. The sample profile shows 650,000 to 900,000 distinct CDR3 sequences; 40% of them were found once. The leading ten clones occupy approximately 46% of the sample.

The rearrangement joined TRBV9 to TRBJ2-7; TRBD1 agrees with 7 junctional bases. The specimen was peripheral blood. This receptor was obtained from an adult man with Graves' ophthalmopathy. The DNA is TGTGCCAGCAGCGTAGAGGGGGCTTCCTACGAGCAGTACTTC. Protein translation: CASSVEGASYEQYF.